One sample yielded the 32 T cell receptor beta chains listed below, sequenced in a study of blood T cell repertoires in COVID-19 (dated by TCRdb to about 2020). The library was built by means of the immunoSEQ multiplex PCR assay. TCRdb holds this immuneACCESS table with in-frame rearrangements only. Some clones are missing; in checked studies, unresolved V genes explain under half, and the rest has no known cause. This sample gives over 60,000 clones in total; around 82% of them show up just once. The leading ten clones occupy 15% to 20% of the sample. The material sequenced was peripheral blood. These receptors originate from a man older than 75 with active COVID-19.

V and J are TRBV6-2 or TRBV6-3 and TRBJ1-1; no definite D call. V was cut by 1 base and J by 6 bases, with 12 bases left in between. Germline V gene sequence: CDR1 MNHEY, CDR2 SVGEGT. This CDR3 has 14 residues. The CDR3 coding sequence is TGTGCCAGCAGTTACTTAGCCATCGGTTCTGAAGCTTTCTTT. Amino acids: CASSYLAIGSEAFF.

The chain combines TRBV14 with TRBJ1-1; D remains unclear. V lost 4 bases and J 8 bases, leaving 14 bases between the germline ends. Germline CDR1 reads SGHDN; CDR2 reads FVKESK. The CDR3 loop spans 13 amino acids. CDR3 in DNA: TGTGCCAGCAGCCGGCTCGCGAGGTCCGAAGCTTTCTTT. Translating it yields CASSRLARSEAFF. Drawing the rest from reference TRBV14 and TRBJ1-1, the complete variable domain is EAGVTQFPSHSVIEKGQTVTLRCDPISGHDNLYWYRRVMGKEIKFLLHFVKESKQDESGMPNNRFLAERTGGTYSTLKVQPAELEDSGVYFCASSRLARSEAFFGQGTRLTVV.

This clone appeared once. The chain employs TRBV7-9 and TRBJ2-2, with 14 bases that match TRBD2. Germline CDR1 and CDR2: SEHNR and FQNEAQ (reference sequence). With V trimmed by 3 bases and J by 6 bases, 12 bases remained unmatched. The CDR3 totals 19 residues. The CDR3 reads CASSFEHLGLAGVPGELFF. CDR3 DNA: TGTGCCAGCAGCTTCGAACACCTGGGACTAGCGGGAGTGCCCGGGGAGCTGTTTTTT.

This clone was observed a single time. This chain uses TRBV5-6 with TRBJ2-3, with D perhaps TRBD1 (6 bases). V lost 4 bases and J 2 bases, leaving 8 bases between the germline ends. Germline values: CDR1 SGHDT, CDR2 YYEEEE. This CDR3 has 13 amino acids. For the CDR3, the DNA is TGTGCCAGCAGCCGGACAGCCACAGATACGCAGTATTTT. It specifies CASSRTATDTQYF. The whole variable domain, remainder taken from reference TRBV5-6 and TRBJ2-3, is DAGVTQSPTHLIKTRGQQVTLRCSPKSGHDTVSWYQQALGQGPQFIFQYYEEEERQRGNFPDRFSGHQFPNYSSELNVNALLLGDSALYLCASSRTATDTQYFGPGTRLTVL.

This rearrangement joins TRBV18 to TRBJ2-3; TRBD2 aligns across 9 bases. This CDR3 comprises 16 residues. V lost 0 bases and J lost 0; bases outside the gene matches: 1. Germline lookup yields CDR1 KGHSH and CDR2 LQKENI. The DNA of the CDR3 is TGTGCCAGCTCACCACCTAGCGGGGGAAGCACAGATACGCAGTATTTT. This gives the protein CASSPPSGGSTDTQYF. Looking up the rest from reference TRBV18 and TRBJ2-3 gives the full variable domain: NAGVMQNPRHLVRRRGQEARLRCSPMKGHSHVYWYRQLPEEGLKFMVYLQKENIIDESGMPKERFSAEFPKEGPSILRIQQVVRGDSAAYFCASSPPSGGSTDTQYFGPGTRLTVL.

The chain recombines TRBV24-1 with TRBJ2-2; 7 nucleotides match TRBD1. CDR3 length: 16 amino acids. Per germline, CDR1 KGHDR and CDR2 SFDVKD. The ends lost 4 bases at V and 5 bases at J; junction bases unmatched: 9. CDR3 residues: CATSDVQGVRTGELFF. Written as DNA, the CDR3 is TGTGCCACCAGTGACGTCCAGGGGGTGCGAACCGGGGAGCTGTTTTTT.

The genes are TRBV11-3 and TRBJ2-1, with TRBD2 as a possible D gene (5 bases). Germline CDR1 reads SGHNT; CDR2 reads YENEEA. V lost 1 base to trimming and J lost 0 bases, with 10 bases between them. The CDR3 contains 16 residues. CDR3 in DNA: TGTGCCAGCAGCTTAGGGCTAGCCGGCTCCTACAATGAGCAGTTCTTC. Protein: CASSLGLAGSYNEQFF.

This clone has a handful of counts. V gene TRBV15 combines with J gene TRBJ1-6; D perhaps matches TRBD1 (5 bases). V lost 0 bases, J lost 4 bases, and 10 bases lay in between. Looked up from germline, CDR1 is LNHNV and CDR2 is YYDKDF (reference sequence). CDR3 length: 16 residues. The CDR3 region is CATSREPAGYNSPLHF. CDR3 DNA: TGTGCCACCAGCAGAGAACCGGCAGGGTATAATTCACCCCTCCACTTT.

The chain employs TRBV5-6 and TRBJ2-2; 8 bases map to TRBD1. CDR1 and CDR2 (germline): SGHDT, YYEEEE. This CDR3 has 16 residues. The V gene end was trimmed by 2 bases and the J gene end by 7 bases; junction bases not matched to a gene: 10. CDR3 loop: CASSLSGQGAIGELFF. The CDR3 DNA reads TGTGCCAGCAGCTTATCGGGGCAGGGGGCGATCGGGGAGCTGTTTTTT.

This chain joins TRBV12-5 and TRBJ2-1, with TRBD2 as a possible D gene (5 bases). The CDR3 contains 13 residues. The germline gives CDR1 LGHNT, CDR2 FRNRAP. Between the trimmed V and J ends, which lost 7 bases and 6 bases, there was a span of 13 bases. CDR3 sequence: CASAGYHINEQFF. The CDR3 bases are TGTGCTAGTGCGGGGTATCATATCAATGAGCAGTTCTTC.

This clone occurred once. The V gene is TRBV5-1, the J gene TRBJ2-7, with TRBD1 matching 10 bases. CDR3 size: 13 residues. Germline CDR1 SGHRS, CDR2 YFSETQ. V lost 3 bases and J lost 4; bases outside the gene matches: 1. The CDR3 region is CASSSGQGYEQYF. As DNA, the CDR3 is TGCGCCAGCAGCTCGGGACAGGGGTACGAGCAGTACTTC.

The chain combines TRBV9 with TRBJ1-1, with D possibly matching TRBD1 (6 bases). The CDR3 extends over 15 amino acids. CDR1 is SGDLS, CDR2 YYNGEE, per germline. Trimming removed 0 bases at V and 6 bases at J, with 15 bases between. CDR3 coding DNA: TGTGCCAGCAGCGTAGGTTTTGGGGGCTTCTCTGAAGCTTTCTTT. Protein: CASSVGFGGFSEAFF. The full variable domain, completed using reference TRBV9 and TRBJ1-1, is DSGVTQTPKHLITATGQRVTLRCSPRSGDLSVYWYQQSLDQGLQFLIQYYNGEERAKGNILERFSAQQFPDLHSELNLSSLELGDSALYFCASSVGFGGFSEAFFGQGTRLTVV.

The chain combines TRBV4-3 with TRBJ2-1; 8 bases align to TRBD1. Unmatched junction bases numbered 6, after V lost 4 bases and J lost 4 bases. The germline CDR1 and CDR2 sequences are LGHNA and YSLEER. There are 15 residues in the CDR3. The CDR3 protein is CASSRSGTGYNEQFF. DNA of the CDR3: TGCGCCAGCAGCCGATCCGGGACAGGTTACAATGAGCAGTTCTTC.

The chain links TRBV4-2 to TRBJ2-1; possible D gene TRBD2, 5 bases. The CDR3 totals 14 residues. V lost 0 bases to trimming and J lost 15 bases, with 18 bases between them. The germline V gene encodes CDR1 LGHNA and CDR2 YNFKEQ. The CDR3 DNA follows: TGTGCCAGCAGCCAAGAAGTCTCGGCGGGCCGACGGTTCTTC. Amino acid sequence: CASSQEVSAGRRFF.

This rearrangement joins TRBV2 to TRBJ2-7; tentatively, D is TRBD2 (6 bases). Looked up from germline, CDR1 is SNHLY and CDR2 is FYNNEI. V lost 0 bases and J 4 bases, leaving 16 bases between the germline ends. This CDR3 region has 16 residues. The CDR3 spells CASSEAIVAGRYEQYF. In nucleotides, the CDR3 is TGTGCCAGCAGTGAAGCGATAGTGGCAGGGAGGTACGAGCAGTACTTC.

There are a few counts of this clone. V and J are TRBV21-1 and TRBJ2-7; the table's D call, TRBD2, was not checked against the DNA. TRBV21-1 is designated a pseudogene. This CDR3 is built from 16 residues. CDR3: CASSKNPTIESYEQYF. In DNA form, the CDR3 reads TGTGCCAGCAGCAAAAATCCGACTATCGAATCCTACGAGCAGTACTTC.

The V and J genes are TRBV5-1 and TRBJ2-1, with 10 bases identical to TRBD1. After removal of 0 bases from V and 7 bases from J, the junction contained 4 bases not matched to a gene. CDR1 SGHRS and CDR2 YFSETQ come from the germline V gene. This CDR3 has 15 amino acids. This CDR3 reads CASSLGGQGLNEQFF. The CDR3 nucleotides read TGCGCCAGCAGCTTGGGGGGACAGGGGTTGAATGAGCAGTTCTTC.

The CDR3 DNA reads as TGCAGTGCTAGCCACAGGGTTGGCTACACCTTC. As protein: CSASHRVGYTF. The V gene is TRBV20-1, the J gene TRBJ1-2; D might be TRBD1 (6 bases). V lost 3 bases and J 7 bases, leaving 9 bases between the germline ends. CDR1 and CDR2 (germline): DFQATT, SNEGSKA (reference sequence). The CDR3 extends over 11 amino acids.

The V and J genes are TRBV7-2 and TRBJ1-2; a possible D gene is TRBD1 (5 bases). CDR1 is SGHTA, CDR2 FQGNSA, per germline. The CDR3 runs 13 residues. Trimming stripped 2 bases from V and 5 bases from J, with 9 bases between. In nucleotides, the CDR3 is TGTGCCAGCAGCTTATTCAGGGAATATGGCTACACCTTC. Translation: CASSLFREYGYTF.

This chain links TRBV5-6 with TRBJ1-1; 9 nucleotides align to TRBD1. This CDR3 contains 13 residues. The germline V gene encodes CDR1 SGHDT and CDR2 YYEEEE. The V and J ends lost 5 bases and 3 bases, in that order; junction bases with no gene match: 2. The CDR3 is CASRGDRDTEAFF. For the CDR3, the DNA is TGTGCCAGCAGGGGGGACAGGGACACTGAAGCTTTCTTT.

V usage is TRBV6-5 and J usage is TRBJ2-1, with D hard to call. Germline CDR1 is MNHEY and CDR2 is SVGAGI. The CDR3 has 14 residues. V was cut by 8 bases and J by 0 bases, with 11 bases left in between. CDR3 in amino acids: CASLVAGSYNEQFF. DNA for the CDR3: TGTGCCAGCCTGGTAGCCGGCTCCTACAATGAGCAGTTCTTC.

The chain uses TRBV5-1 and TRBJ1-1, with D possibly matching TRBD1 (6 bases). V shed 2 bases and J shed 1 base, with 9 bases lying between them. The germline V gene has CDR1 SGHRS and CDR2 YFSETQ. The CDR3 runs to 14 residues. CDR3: CASSFVRGNTEAFF. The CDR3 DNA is TGCGCCAGCAGCTTTGTCAGGGGGAACACTGAAGCTTTCTTT.

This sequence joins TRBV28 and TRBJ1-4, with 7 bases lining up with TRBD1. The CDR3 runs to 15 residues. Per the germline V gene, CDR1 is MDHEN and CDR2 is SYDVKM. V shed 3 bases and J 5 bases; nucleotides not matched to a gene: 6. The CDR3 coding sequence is TGTGCCAGCAGTTTGACTAGGGGGCTGAATGAAAAACTGTTTTTT. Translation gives CASSLTRGLNEKLFF.

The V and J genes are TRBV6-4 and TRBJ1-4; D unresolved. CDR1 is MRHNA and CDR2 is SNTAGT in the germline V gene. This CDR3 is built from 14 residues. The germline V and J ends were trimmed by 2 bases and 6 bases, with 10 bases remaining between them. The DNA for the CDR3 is TGTGCCAGCAGTGACCTCGGGTCCCATGAAAAACTGTTTTTT. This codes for CASSDLGSHEKLFF.

The CDR3: CASSQAGAGAGNTIYF. DNA of the CDR3: TGCGCCAGCAGCCAAGCAGGGGCCGGAGCTGGAAACACCATATATTTT. V is TRBV4-3 and J is TRBJ1-3; D possibly corresponds to TRBD1 (6 bases). Between the trimmed V and J ends, which lost 1 base and 2 bases, there was a span of 12 bases. This CDR3 has 16 amino acids. Germline V lookup: CDR1 LGHNA, CDR2 YSLEER.

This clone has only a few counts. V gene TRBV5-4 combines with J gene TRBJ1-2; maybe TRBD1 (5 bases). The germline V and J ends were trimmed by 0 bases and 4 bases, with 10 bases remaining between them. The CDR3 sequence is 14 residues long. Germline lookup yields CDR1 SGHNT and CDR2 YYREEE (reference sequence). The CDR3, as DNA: TGTGCCAGCAGCTTGGTTGGGGCTGCCTATGGCTACACCTTC. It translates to CASSLVGAAYGYTF.

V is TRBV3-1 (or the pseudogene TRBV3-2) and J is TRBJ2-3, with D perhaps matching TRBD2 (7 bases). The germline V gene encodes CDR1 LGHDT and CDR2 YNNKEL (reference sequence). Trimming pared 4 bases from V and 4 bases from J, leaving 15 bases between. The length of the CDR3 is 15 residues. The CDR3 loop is CASSPGGGLADTQYF. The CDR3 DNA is TGTGCCAGCAGCCCGGGCGGGGGCTTAGCAGATACGCAGTATTTT.

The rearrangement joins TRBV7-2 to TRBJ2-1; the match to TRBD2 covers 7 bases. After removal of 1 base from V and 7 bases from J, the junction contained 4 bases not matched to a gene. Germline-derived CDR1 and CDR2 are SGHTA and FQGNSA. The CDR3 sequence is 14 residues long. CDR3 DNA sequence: TGTGCCAGCAGCTTAGGTGCGGGAGAGAATGAGCAGTTCTTC. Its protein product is CASSLGAGENEQFF.

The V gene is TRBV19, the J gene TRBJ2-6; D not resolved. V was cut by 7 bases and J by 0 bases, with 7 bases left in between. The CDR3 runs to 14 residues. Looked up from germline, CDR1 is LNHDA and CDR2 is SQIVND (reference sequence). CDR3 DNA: TGTGCCAGTAAGTCTAGCTCTGGGGCCAACGTCCTGACTTTC. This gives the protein CASKSSSGANVLTF.

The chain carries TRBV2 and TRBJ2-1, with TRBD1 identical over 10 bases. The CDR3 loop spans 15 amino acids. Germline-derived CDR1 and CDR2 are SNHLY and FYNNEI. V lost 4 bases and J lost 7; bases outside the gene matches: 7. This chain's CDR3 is CASSVDRGRRNEQFF. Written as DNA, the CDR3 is TGTGCCAGCAGTGTTGACAGGGGGCGACGGAATGAGCAGTTCTTC.

The CDR3 nucleotides read TGTGCCAGCAGTTCAGGGCTAGTCAGCAATCAGCCCCAGCATTTT. Its translation is CASSSGLVSNQPQHF. The chain carries TRBV6-6 and TRBJ1-5; D perhaps matches TRBD1 (5 bases). V was clipped by 4 bases and J by 1 base, with 11 bases between them. This CDR3 contains 15 residues. Germline CDR1 reads MNHNY; CDR2 reads SVGAGI (reference sequence).

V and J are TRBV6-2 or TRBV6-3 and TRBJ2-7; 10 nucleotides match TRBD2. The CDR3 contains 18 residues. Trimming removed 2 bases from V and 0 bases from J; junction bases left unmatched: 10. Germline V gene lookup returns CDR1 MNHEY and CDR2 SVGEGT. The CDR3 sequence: CASSYVLAGLPNSYEQYF. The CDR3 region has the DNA TGTGCCAGCAGTTACGTACTAGCGGGACTACCTAACTCCTACGAGCAGTACTTC.